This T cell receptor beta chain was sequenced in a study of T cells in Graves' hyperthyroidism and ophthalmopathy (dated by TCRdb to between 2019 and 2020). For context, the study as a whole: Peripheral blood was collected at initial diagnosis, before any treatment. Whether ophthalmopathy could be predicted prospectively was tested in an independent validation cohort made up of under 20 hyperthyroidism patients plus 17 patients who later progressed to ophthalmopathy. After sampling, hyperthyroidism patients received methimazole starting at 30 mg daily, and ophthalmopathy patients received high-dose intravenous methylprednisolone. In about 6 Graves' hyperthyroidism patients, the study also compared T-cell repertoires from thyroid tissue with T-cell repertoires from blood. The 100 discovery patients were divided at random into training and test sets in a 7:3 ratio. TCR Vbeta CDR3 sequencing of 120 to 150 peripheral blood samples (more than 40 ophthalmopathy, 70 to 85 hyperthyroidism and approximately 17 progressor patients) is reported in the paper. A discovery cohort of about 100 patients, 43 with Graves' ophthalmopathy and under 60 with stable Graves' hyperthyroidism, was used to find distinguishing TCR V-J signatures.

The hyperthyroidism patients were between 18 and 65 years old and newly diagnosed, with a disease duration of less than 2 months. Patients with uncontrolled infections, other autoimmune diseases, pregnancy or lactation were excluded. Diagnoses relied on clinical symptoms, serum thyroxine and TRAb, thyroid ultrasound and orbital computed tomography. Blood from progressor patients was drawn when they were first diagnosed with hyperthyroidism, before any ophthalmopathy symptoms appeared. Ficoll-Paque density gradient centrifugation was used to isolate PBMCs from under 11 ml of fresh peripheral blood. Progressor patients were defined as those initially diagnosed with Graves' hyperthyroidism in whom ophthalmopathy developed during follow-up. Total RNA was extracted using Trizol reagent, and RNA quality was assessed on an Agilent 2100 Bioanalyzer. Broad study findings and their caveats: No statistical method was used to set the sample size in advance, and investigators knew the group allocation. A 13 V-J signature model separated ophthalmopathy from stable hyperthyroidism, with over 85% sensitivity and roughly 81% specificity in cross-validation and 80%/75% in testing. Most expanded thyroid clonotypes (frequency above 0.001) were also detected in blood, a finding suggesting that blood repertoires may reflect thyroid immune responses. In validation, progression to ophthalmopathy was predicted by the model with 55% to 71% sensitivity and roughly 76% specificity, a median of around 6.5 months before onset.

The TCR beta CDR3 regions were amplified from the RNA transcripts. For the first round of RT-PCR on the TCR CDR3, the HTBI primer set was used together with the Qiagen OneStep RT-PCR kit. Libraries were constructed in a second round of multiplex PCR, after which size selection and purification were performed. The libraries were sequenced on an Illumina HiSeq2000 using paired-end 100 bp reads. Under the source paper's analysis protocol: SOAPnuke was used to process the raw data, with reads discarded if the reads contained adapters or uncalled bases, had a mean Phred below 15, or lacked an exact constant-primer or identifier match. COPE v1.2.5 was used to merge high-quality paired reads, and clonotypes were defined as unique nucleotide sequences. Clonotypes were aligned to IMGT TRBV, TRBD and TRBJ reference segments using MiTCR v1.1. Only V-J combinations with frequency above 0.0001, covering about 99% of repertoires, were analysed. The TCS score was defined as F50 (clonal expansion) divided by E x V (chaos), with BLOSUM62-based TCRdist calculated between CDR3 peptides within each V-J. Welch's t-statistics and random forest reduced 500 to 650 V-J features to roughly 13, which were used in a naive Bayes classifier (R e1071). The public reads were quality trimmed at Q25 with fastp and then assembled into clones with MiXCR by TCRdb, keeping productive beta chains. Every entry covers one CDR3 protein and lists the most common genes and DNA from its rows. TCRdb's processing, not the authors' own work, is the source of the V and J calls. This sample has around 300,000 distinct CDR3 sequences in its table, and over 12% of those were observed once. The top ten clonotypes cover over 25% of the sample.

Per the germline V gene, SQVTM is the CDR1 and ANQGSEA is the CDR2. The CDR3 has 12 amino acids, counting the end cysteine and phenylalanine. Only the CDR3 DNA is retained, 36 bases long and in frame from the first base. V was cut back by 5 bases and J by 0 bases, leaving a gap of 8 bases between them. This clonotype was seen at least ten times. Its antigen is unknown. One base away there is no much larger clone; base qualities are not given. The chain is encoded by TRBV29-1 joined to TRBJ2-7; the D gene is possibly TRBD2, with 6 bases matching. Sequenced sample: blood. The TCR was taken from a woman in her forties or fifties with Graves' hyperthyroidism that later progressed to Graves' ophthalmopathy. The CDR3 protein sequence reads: CSVRLVSYEQYF. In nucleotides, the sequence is TGCAGCGTTCGACTAGTCTCCTACGAGCAGTACTTC.